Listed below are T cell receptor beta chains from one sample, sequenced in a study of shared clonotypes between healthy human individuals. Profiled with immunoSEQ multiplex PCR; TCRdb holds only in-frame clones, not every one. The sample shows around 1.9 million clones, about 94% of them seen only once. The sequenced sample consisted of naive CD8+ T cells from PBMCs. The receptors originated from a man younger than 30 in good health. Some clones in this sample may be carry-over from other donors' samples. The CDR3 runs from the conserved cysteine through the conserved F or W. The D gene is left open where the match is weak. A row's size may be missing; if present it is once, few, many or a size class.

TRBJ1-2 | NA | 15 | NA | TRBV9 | CASSVVSGDRDGYTF | TGTGCCAGCAGCGTAGTATCGGGGGATAGGGATGGCTACACCTTC
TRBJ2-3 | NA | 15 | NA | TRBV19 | CASSIVTSITDTQYF | TGTGCCAGTAGTATAGTGACCTCAATCACAGATACGCAGTATTTT
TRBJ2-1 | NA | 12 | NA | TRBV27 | CASSFLGNEQFF | TGTGCCAGCAGTTTTCTCGGGAATGAGCAGTTCTTC
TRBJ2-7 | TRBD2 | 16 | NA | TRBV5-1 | CASSGPRGDGSYEQYF | TGCGCCAGCAGCGGGCCGCGGGGGGACGGCTCCTACGAGCAGTACTTC
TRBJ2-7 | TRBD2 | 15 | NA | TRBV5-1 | CASSPGGGTQHEQYF | TGCGCCAGCAGCCCGGGAGGGGGGACCCAACACGAGCAGTACTTC
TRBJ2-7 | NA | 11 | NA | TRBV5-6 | CASSSTGEQYF | TGTGCCAGCAGCTCGACAGGCGAGCAGTACTTC
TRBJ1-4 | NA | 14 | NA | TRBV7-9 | CASSLDRQAEKLFF | TGTGCCAGCAGCTTAGACCGGCAGGCTGAAAAACTGTTTTTT
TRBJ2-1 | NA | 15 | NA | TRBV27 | CASSLSGLVYNEQFF | TGTGCCAGCAGTTTATCGGGACTTGTTTACAATGAGCAGTTCTTC
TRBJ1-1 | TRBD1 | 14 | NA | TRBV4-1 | CASSLRTGFTEAFF | TGCGCCAGCAGCCTACGGACAGGGTTCACTGAAGCTTTCTTT
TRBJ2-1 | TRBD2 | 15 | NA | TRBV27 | CASSLYISGTTKQFF | TGTGCCAGCAGTTTATACATTTCCGGGACTACCAAGCAGTTCTTC
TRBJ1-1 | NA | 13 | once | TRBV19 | CASSIEGGLEAFF | TGTGCCAGTAGTATAGAAGGAGGGCTTGAAGCTTTCTTT
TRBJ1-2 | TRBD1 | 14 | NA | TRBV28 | CASRPPDRDDGYTF | TGTGCCAGCAGACCCCCCGACAGGGACGATGGCTACACCTTC
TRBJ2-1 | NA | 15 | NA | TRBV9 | CASSEHRDTYNEQFF | TGTGCCAGCAGCGAACACCGGGACACCTACAATGAGCAGTTCTTC
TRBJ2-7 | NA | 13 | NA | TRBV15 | CATGQPSSYEQYF | TGTGCCACCGGACAGCCTAGCTCCTACGAGCAGTACTTC
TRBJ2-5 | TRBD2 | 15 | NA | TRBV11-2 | CASSFSPREEETQYF | TGTGCCAGCAGCTTCTCCCCCCGGGAGGAGGAGACCCAGTACTTC
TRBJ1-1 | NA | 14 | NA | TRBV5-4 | CASSFSLSGTEAFF | TGTGCCAGCAGCTTTTCACTTAGCGGCACTGAAGCTTTCTTT
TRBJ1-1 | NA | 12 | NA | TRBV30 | CAWSGGPYGAFF | TGTGCCTGGAGTGGGGGACCCTACGGGGCTTTCTTT
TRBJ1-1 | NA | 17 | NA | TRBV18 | CASSPERAGTDTLGTFF | TGTGCCAGCTCACCAGAACGGGCGGGTACCGACACGCTTGGGACTTTCTTT
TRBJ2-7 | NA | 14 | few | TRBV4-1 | CASSQRLSTYEQYF | TGCGCCAGCAGCCAGAGGCTCTCCACCTACGAGCAGTACTTC
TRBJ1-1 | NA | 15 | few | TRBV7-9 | CASSFPTPTNTEAFF | TGTGCCAGCAGCTTCCCCACTCCGACGAACACTGAAGCTTTCTTT
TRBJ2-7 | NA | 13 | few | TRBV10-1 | CASSGDSVYEQYF | TGCGCCAGCAGCGGAGACAGTGTGTACGAGCAGTACTTC
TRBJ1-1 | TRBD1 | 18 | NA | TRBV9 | CASSGGEGPDRGLIGAFF | TGTGCCAGCAGCGGTGGTGAAGGGCCGGACAGGGGGTTAATCGGCGCGTTCTTT
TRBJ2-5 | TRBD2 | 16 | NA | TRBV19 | CASSRRPRGDQETQYF | TGTGCCAGTAGTCGCCGGCCCCGGGGGGACCAAGAGACCCAGTACTTC
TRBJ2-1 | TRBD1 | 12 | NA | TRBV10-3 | CATRQGINEQFF | TGTGCCACCCGACAGGGTATTAATGAGCAGTTCTTC
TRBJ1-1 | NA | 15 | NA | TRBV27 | CASSPQTGRGTEAFF | TGTGCCAGCAGTCCCCAGACGGGACGTGGGACTGAAGCTTTCTTT
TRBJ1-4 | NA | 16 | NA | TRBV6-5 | CASSYETAATNEKLFF | TGTGCCAGCAGTTACGAGACAGCCGCAACTAATGAAAAACTGTTTTTT
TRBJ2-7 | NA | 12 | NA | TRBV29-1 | CSVGGSSYEQYF | TGCAGCGTTGGTGGGAGCTCCTACGAGCAGTACTTC
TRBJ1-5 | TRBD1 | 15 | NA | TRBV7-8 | CASSLGDSLNQPQHF | TGTGCCAGCAGCTTAGGGGACAGTCTCAATCAGCCCCAGCATTTT
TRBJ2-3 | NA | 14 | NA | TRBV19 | CASKVGGLADTQYF | TGTGCCAGTAAAGTGGGAGGCTTGGCAGATACGCAGTATTTT
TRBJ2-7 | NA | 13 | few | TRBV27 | CASSLRDNYEQYF | TGTGCCAGCAGTTTAAGGGACAACTACGAGCAGTACTTC
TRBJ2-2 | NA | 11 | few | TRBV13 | CASSPGGELFF | TGTGCCAGCAGCCCAGGTGGGGAGCTGTTTTTT
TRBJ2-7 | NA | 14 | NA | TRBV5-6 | CASSLSGSPYEQYF | TGTGCCAGCAGCTTGTCGGGGTCCCCTTACGAGCAGTACTTC
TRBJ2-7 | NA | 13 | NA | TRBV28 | CASSFLGSDEQYF | TGTGCCAGCAGTTTTCTCGGCTCGGATGAGCAGTACTTC
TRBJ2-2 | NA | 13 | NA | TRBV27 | CASSLENTGELFF | TGTGCCAGCAGTTTAGAAAACACCGGGGAGCTGTTTTTT
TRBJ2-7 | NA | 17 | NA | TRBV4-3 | CASSQDLEREGPYEQYF | NA
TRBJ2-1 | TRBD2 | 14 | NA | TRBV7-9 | CASSLAPGREGWFF | TGTGCCAGCAGCTTAGCGCCAGGGCGGGAGGGCTGGTTCTTC
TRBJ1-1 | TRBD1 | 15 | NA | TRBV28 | CASSSRGRWDTEAFF | TGTGCCAGCAGTTCCAGGGGGCGCTGGGACACTGAAGCTTTCTTT
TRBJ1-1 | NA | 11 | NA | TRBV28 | CASMMSTEAFF | TGTGCCAGTATGATGTCCACTGAAGCTTTCTTT
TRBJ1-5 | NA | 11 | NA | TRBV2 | CASSDSQPQHF | TGTGCCAGCAGTGATTCCCAGCCCCAGCATTTT
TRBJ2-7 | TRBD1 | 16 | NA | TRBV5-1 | CASRSAGTGSFYEQYF | TGCGCCAGCAGGTCTGCCGGGACAGGGTCCTTCTACGAGCAGTACTTC
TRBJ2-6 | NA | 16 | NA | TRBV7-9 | CASSWPGGAGANVLTF | TGTGCCAGCAGCTGGCCCGGGGGCGCCGGGGCCAACGTCCTGACTTTC
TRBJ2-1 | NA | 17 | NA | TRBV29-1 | CSVEDPGVGSTYNEQFF | TGCAGCGTTGAAGATCCAGGTGTGGGGAGTACCTACAATGAGCAGTTCTTC
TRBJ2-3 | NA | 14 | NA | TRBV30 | CAWSEVSAQDTQYF | TGTGCCTGGAGTGAGGTTAGCGCGCAGGATACGCAGTATTTT
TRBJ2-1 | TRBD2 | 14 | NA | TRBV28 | CASSSGLEYNEQFF | TGTGCCAGCAGTTCGGGACTAGAGTACAATGAGCAGTTCTTC
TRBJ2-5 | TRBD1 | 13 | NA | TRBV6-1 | CASRDRGLETQYF | TGTGCCAGCCGGGACAGGGGGCTTGAGACCCAGTACTTC
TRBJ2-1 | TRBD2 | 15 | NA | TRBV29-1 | CSVITGTSGTNEQFF | TGCAGCGTGATTACCGGGACTAGCGGGACCAATGAGCAGTTCTTC
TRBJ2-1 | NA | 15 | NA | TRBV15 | CATSRDFGISGEQFF | TGTGCCACCAGCAGAGATTTCGGGATATCGGGTGAGCAGTTCTTC
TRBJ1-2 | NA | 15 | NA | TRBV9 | CASSAGGDPNYGYTF | TGTGCCAGCAGCGCCGGCGGGGACCCCAACTATGGCTACACCTTC
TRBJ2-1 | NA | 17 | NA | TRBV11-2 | CASSPGGNGRIDNEQFF | TGTGCCAGCAGCCCAGGGGGTAACGGGAGAATAGACAATGAGCAGTTCTTC
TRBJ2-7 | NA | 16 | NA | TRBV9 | CASSVTLTPSEGEQYF | TGTGCCAGCAGCGTAACCCTTACACCCAGCGAAGGCGAGCAGTACTTC
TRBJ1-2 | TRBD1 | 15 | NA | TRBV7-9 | CASSSGTGGGYGYTF | TGTGCCAGCAGCTCCGGGACAGGGGGCGGCTATGGCTACACCTTC
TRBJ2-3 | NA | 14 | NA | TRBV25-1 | CASSEQASTDTQYF | TGTGCCAGCAGTGAACAGGCTAGCACAGATACGCAGTATTTT
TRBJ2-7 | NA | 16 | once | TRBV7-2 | CASSLAEGGRTYEQYF | TGTGCCAGCAGCTTAGCGGAAGGTGGCAGGACCTACGAGCAGTACTTC